This T cell receptor beta chain originates from a study of shared clonotypes between healthy human individuals. The data were produced by immunoSEQ multiplex PCR, yet TCRdb's version contains in-frame clones alone and is incomplete. This table holds about half a million clones, roughly 80% found once. Input material: PBMCs. This clonotype was sampled from a woman aged 40 to 50 in good health. Some clones in this sample may be carry-over from other donors' samples.

The DNA for the CDR3 is TGTGCCAGCAGCCAACGGGGACAGGGCCACTGGGGCTACACCTTC. Amino acid sequence: CASSQRGQGHWGYTF. This rearrangement joins TRBV14 to TRBJ1-2; 9 nucleotides line up with TRBD1. The germline CDR1 and CDR2 sequences are SGHDN and FVKESK. The CDR3 runs to 15 residues. After removal of 2 bases from V and 8 bases from J, the junction contained 9 bases not matched to a gene.